The rows below give T cell receptor beta chains drawn from one sample of a study of T cell responses to AZD1222 COVID-19 vaccine. Some clones are missing from TCRdb's copy, which holds only in-frame ones; the method was immunoSEQ multiplex PCR. The sample shows 100,000 to 120,000 clones, about 86% of them seen only once. This sample comprised peripheral blood, obtained on day 0 of AZD1222 vaccination. These receptor sequences come from an adult in good health. The CDR3 runs from the conserved cysteine through the conserved F or W. Each record gives: V gene, J gene, D gene, clone size, CDR3 protein, CDR3 DNA. D genes are given only for firm matches. Not every row has a clone size; where given, it reads once, few, many or a size class.

v_gene: TRBV5-6; j_gene: TRBJ2-3; d_gene: .; abundance: .; CDR3aa: CASSGGNTVDTQYF; CDR3nt: TGTGCCAGCAGCGGAGGGAATACAGTGGATACGCAGTATTTT
v_gene: TRBV2; j_gene: TRBJ2-7; d_gene: .; abundance: .; CDR3aa: CASSVARGSSYEQYF; CDR3nt: TGTGCCAGCTCCGTCGCTCGGGGGAGCTCCTACGAGCAGTACTTC
v_gene: TRBV6-5; j_gene: TRBJ1-4; d_gene: .; abundance: .; CDR3aa: CASILTGRNEKLFF; CDR3nt: TGTGCCAGCATTTTAACAGGTCGAAACGAAAAACTGTTTTTT
v_gene: TRBV12-3/TRBV12-4; j_gene: TRBJ2-1; d_gene: .; abundance: .; CDR3aa: CASSLGARAEQFF; CDR3nt: TGTGCCAGCAGTTTAGGAGCACGGGCTGAGCAGTTCTTC
v_gene: TRBV30; j_gene: TRBJ1-1; d_gene: TRBD1; abundance: once; CDR3aa: CAWSVLRQGGEAFF; CDR3nt: TGTGCCTGGAGTGTACTGAGGCAGGGGGGTGAAGCTTTCTTT
v_gene: TRBV3-1/TRBV3-2; j_gene: TRBJ2-5; d_gene: TRBD2; abundance: .; CDR3aa: CASSQGTSGGKVKTQYF; CDR3nt: TGTGCCAGCAGCCAGGGGACTAGCGGGGGTAAAGTTAAGACCCAGTACTTC
v_gene: TRBV30; j_gene: TRBJ1-3; d_gene: .; abundance: .; CDR3aa: CAWSVDSFGNTIYF; CDR3nt: TGTGCCTGGAGTGTAGACAGTTTCGGAAACACCATATATTTT
v_gene: TRBV4-1; j_gene: TRBJ2-3; d_gene: .; abundance: .; CDR3aa: CASSQRHGLSTDTQYF; CDR3nt: TGCGCCAGCAGTCAACGCCATGGACTCAGCACAGATACGCAGTATTTT
v_gene: TRBV27; j_gene: TRBJ1-1; d_gene: .; abundance: .; CDR3aa: CASRLQGSTEAFF; CDR3nt: TGTGCCAGTCGACTACAGGGCAGCACTGAAGCTTTCTTT
v_gene: TRBV28; j_gene: TRBJ1-2; d_gene: .; abundance: .; CDR3aa: CASRTNYGYTF; CDR3nt: TGTGCCAGCAGAACTAACTATGGCTACACCTTC
v_gene: TRBV19; j_gene: TRBJ2-1; d_gene: .; abundance: .; CDR3aa: CASSAVTGALADEQFF; CDR3nt: TGTGCCAGTAGTGCGGTGACAGGAGCCTTGGCGGATGAGCAGTTCTTC
v_gene: TRBV10-3; j_gene: TRBJ1-4; d_gene: .; abundance: once; CDR3aa: CAISDSTGREKLFF; CDR3nt: TGTGCCATCAGTGACAGTACGGGGCGGGAAAAACTGTTTTTT
v_gene: TRBV7-9; j_gene: TRBJ2-2; d_gene: .; abundance: .; CDR3aa: CASSLGLLKGPNTGELFF; CDR3nt: TGTGCCAGCAGCTTAGGTTTACTGAAGGGGCCTAACACCGGGGAGCTGTTTTTT
v_gene: TRBV5-1; j_gene: TRBJ2-7; d_gene: .; abundance: medium-sized; CDR3aa: CASSLVDSAYEQYF; CDR3nt: TGCGCCAGCAGCTTGGTGGACAGCGCCTACGAGCAGTACTTC
v_gene: TRBV6-2/TRBV6-3; j_gene: TRBJ1-5; d_gene: .; abundance: .; CDR3aa: CASSYFLGDQPQHF; CDR3nt: TGTGCCAGCAGTTACTTTTTGGGAGATCAGCCCCAGCATTTT
v_gene: TRBV11-2; j_gene: TRBJ2-1; d_gene: .; abundance: once; CDR3aa: CASSKGSENERFF; CDR3nt: TGTGCCAGCAGCAAGGGGTCTGAGAATGAGCGGTTCTTC
v_gene: TRBV11-3; j_gene: TRBJ1-1; d_gene: .; abundance: once; CDR3aa: CASSSAGGLGDTEAFF; CDR3nt: TGTGCCAGCAGCTCCGCGGGGGGGCTCGGGGACACTGAAGCTTTCTTT
v_gene: TRBV30; j_gene: TRBJ2-3; d_gene: TRBD2; abundance: .; CDR3aa: CAWSVRGLAGGQDTQYF; CDR3nt: TGTGCCTGGAGTGTACGCGGACTAGCGGGGGGGCAGGATACGCAGTATTTT
v_gene: TRBV6-2/TRBV6-3; j_gene: TRBJ2-7; d_gene: .; abundance: .; CDR3aa: CASSGDQGHIWQYF; CDR3nt: TGTGCCAGCAGTGGGGATCAGGGACACATCTGGCAGTACTTC
v_gene: TRBV7-3; j_gene: TRBJ1-1; d_gene: TRBD1; abundance: .; CDR3aa: CASSSTGGSDYTEAFF; CDR3nt: TGTGCCAGCAGCTCGACAGGGGGCTCAGACTACACTGAAGCTTTCTTT
v_gene: TRBV7-2; j_gene: TRBJ2-3; d_gene: TRBD2; abundance: .; CDR3aa: CASSFGGKSTDTQYF; CDR3nt: TGTGCCAGCAGCTTCGGGGGGAAGAGCACAGATACGCAGTATTTT
v_gene: TRBV19; j_gene: TRBJ1-5; d_gene: TRBD1; abundance: .; CDR3aa: CASSIQGAGQPQHF; CDR3nt: TGTGCCAGTAGTATCCAGGGGGCAGGTCAGCCCCAGCATTTT
v_gene: TRBV20-1; j_gene: TRBJ1-5; d_gene: .; abundance: .; CDR3aa: CSASGGRGNQPQHF; CDR3nt: TGCAGTGCTAGTGGCGGCAGGGGCAATCAGCCCCAGCATTTT
v_gene: TRBV29-1; j_gene: TRBJ2-7; d_gene: .; abundance: .; CDR3aa: CSVEMQDEDSYEQYF; CDR3nt: TGCAGCGTTGAGATGCAAGACGAGGACTCCTACGAGCAGTACTTC
v_gene: TRBV7-6; j_gene: TRBJ2-6; d_gene: .; abundance: .; CDR3aa: CASSLGRGSGANVLTF; CDR3nt: TGTGCCAGCAGCTTAGGCAGGGGCTCTGGGGCCAACGTCCTGACTTTC
v_gene: TRBV3-1/TRBV3-2; j_gene: TRBJ1-1; d_gene: .; abundance: .; CDR3aa: CASSQRFAAEAFF; CDR3nt: TGTGCCAGCAGCCAAAGGTTTGCCGCTGAAGCTTTCTTT
v_gene: TRBV6-5; j_gene: TRBJ2-1; d_gene: TRBD2; abundance: .; CDR3aa: CASSNSGGAHNEQFF; CDR3nt: TGTGCCAGCAGTAATAGCGGGGGGGCCCACAATGAGCAGTTCTTC
v_gene: TRBV28; j_gene: TRBJ1-1; d_gene: TRBD1; abundance: .; CDR3aa: CASSRQGAEAFF; CDR3nt: TGTGCCAGCAGTCGACAGGGGGCTGAAGCTTTCTTT
v_gene: TRBV4-1; j_gene: TRBJ2-1; d_gene: TRBD2; abundance: .; CDR3aa: CASSQDQAGGSLNEQFF; CDR3nt: TGCGCCAGCAGCCAAGACCAAGCGGGGGGATCCCTGAATGAGCAGTTCTTC
v_gene: TRBV28; j_gene: TRBJ1-4; d_gene: TRBD1; abundance: .; CDR3aa: CASSSGQINEKLFF; CDR3nt: TGTGCCAGCAGTTCGGGACAGATTAATGAAAAACTGTTTTTT
v_gene: TRBV9; j_gene: TRBJ2-3; d_gene: TRBD1; abundance: .; CDR3aa: CASSGGGTDTQYF; CDR3nt: TGTGCCAGCTCAGGGGGCGGAACAGATACGCAGTATTTT
v_gene: TRBV11-3; j_gene: TRBJ2-2; d_gene: .; abundance: .; CDR3aa: CASSLGVGGNTGELFF; CDR3nt: TGTGCCAGCAGCTTAGGGGTCGGCGGGAACACCGGGGAGCTGTTTTTT
v_gene: TRBV7-9; j_gene: TRBJ1-3; d_gene: TRBD1; abundance: .; CDR3aa: CASSLRRGLNTIYF; CDR3nt: TGTGCCAGCAGCTTACGCAGGGGGCTGAACACCATATATTTT
v_gene: TRBV10-3; j_gene: TRBJ1-5; d_gene: .; abundance: .; CDR3aa: CAISDSSNQPQHF; CDR3nt: TGTGCCATCAGTGACAGCTCCAATCAGCCCCAGCATTTT
v_gene: TRBV2; j_gene: TRBJ1-1; d_gene: .; abundance: .; CDR3aa: CASRDGTTEAFF; CDR3nt: TGTGCCAGCAGGGACGGGACCACTGAAGCTTTCTTT
v_gene: TRBV7-2; j_gene: TRBJ1-4; d_gene: .; abundance: .; CDR3aa: CASSSGATNEKLFF; CDR3nt: TGTGCCAGCAGCTCGGGGGCAACTAATGAAAAACTGTTTTTT
v_gene: TRBV4-1; j_gene: TRBJ2-7; d_gene: .; abundance: .; CDR3aa: CASSQGRLAYEQYF; CDR3nt: TGCGCCAGCAGCCAAGGTCGACTAGCCTACGAGCAGTACTTC
v_gene: TRBV14; j_gene: TRBJ2-1; d_gene: .; abundance: .; CDR3aa: CASSYYNEQFF; CDR3nt: TGTGCCAGCAGCTACTACAATGAGCAGTTCTTC
v_gene: TRBV9; j_gene: TRBJ2-1; d_gene: .; abundance: .; CDR3aa: CASSVGQIYNEQFF; CDR3nt: TGTGCCAGCAGCGTAGGACAGATCTACAATGAGCAGTTCTTC
v_gene: TRBV18; j_gene: TRBJ1-2; d_gene: .; abundance: once; CDR3aa: CASSPQGYGYTF; CDR3nt: TGTGCCAGCTCACCACAGGGCTATGGCTACACCTTC
v_gene: TRBV12-3/TRBV12-4; j_gene: TRBJ2-7; d_gene: TRBD1; abundance: .; CDR3aa: CAIHRQGAHEQYF; CDR3nt: TGTGCCATACATCGACAGGGGGCCCACGAGCAGTACTTC
v_gene: TRBV9; j_gene: TRBJ2-7; d_gene: TRBD2; abundance: .; CDR3aa: CASSLAGTDEQYF; CDR3nt: TGTGCCAGCAGCCTAGCGGGGACCGACGAGCAGTACTTC
v_gene: TRBV9; j_gene: TRBJ2-1; d_gene: TRBD2; abundance: .; CDR3aa: CASSARPGLAGGSYNEQFF; CDR3nt: TGTGCCAGCAGCGCCCGTCCCGGACTAGCGGGGGGGAGCTACAATGAGCAGTTCTTC
v_gene: TRBV9; j_gene: TRBJ1-1; d_gene: .; abundance: .; CDR3aa: CASSRQKNTEAFF; CDR3nt: TGTGCCAGCAGCCGACAGAAAAACACTGAAGCTTTCTTT
v_gene: TRBV19; j_gene: TRBJ1-5; d_gene: .; abundance: .; CDR3aa: CASSGPGLGSNQPQHF; CDR3nt: TGTGCCAGTAGTGGACCGGGCCTCGGGAGCAATCAGCCCCAGCATTTT
v_gene: TRBV6-5; j_gene: TRBJ2-7; d_gene: .; abundance: .; CDR3aa: CASSTVGARGEQYF; CDR3nt: TGTGCCAGCAGTACGGTAGGGGCTCGGGGCGAGCAGTACTTC
v_gene: TRBV7-2; j_gene: TRBJ1-6; d_gene: .; abundance: .; CDR3aa: CASSLVSTYNSPLHF; CDR3nt: TGTGCCAGCAGCTTAGTCTCAACCTATAATTCACCCCTCCACTTT
v_gene: TRBV7-2; j_gene: TRBJ2-3; d_gene: .; abundance: .; CDR3aa: CASSLGWSRGTDTQYF; CDR3nt: TGTGCCAGCAGCTTAGGTTGGTCTCGGGGCACAGATACGCAGTATTTT
v_gene: TRBV9; j_gene: TRBJ1-2; d_gene: .; abundance: .; CDR3aa: CASSVGGGSSTF; CDR3nt: .
v_gene: TRBV5-1; j_gene: TRBJ1-1; d_gene: .; abundance: few; CDR3aa: CASSLDRGDAATEAFF; CDR3nt: TGCGCCAGCAGCTTGGATCGGGGGGACGCCGCCACTGAAGCTTTCTTT
v_gene: TRBV18; j_gene: TRBJ2-5; d_gene: TRBD1; abundance: .; CDR3aa: CASSPRAGGQETQYF; CDR3nt: TGTGCCAGCTCACCCCGGGCAGGGGGCCAAGAGACCCAGTACTTC
v_gene: TRBV11-2; j_gene: TRBJ2-2; d_gene: TRBD1; abundance: few; CDR3aa: CASSPGTGVTGELFF; CDR3nt: TGTGCCAGCAGCCCCGGGACAGGGGTCACCGGGGAGCTGTTTTTT
v_gene: TRBV6-4; j_gene: TRBJ1-1; d_gene: TRBD1; abundance: few; CDR3aa: CASSNTGGPDTEAFF; CDR3nt: TGTGCCAGCAGCAACACAGGGGGCCCGGACACTGAAGCTTTCTTT
v_gene: TRBV5-1; j_gene: TRBJ1-4; d_gene: .; abundance: .; CDR3aa: CASSDESGGEKLFF; CDR3nt: TGCGCCAGCAGCGACGAGAGCGGAGGTGAAAAACTGTTTTTT
v_gene: TRBV11-3; j_gene: TRBJ2-3; d_gene: .; abundance: .; CDR3aa: CASSQRQGTDTQYF; CDR3nt: TGTGCCAGCAGCCAAAGGCAGGGCACAGATACGCAGTATTTT
v_gene: TRBV7-9; j_gene: TRBJ2-2; d_gene: .; abundance: .; CDR3aa: CASSPASNTGELFF; CDR3nt: TGTGCCAGCAGCCCTGCATCTAACACCGGGGAGCTGTTTTTT
v_gene: TRBV28; j_gene: TRBJ1-6; d_gene: .; abundance: .; CDR3aa: CASSFSNSPLHF; CDR3nt: TGTGCCAGCAGTTTTTCTAATTCACCCCTCCACTTT
v_gene: TRBV5-4; j_gene: TRBJ1-5; d_gene: .; abundance: few; CDR3aa: CASSLGGGHDSNQPQHF; CDR3nt: TGTGCCAGCAGCTTGGGGGGGGGCCACGATAGCAATCAGCCCCAGCATTTT
v_gene: TRBV10-1; j_gene: TRBJ1-2; d_gene: .; abundance: .; CDR3aa: CASSGSNYGYTF; CDR3nt: TGCGCCAGCAGTGGGTCTAACTATGGCTACACCTTC
v_gene: TRBV7-8; j_gene: TRBJ1-6; d_gene: TRBD1; abundance: few; CDR3aa: CASSGLTGHNSPLHF; CDR3nt: TGTGCCAGCAGCGGGCTGACAGGGCACAATTCACCCCTCCACTTT